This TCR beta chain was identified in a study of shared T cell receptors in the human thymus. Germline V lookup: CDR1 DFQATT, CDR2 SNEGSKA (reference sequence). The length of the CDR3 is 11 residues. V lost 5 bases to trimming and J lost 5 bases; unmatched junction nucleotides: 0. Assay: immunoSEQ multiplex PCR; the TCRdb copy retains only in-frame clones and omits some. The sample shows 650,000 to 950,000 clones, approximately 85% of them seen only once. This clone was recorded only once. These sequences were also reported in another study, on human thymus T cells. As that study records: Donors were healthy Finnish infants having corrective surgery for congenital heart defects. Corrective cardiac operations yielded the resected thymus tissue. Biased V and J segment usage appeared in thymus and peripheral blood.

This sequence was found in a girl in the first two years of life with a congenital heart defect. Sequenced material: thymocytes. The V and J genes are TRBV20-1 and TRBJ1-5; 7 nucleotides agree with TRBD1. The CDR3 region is CSAQGDQPQHF. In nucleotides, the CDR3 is TGCAGTGCTCAGGGGGATCAGCCCCAGCATTTT.